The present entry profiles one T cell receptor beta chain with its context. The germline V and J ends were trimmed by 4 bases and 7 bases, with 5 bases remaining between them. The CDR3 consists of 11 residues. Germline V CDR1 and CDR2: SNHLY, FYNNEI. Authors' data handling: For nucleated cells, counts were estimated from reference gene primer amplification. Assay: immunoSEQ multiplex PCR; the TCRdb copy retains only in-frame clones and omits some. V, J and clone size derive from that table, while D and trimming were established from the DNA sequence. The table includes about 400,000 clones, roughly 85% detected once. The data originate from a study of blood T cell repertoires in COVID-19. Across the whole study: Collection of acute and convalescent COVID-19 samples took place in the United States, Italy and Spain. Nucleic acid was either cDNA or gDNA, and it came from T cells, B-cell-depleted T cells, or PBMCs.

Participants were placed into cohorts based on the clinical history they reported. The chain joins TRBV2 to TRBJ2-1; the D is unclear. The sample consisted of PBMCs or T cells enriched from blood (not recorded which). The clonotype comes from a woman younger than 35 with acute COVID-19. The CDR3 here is CASSVINEQFF. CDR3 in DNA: TGTGCCAGCAGTGTTATTAATGAGCAGTTCTTC. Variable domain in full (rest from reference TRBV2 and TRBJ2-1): EPEVTQTPSHQVTQMGQEVILRCVPISNHLYFYWYRQILGQKVEFLVSFYNNEISEKSEIFDDQFSVERPDGSNFTLKIRSTKLEDSAMYFCASSVINEQFFGPGTRLTVL.